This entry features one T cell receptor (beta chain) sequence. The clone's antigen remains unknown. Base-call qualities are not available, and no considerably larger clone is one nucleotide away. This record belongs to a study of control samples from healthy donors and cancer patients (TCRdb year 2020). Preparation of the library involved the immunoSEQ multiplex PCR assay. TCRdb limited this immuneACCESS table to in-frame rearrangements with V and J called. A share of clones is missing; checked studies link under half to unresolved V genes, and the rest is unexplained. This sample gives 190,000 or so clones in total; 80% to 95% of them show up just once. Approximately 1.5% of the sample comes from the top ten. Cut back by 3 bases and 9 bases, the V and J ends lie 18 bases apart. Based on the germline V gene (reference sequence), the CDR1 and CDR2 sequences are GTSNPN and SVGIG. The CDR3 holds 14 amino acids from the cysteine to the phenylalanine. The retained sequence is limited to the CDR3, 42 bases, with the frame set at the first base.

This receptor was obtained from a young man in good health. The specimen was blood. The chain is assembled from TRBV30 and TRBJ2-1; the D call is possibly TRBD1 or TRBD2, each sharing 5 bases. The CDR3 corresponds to CAWSGQDYRGEQFF. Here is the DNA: TGTGCCTGGAGCGGACAAGATTATCGGGGTGAGCAGTTCTTC. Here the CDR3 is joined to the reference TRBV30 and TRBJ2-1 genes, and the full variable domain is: SQTIHQWPATLVQPVGSPLSLECTVEGTSNPNLYWYRQAAGRGLQLLFYSVGIGQISSEVPQNLSASRPQDRQFILSSKKLLLSDSGFYLCAWSGQDYRGEQFFGPGTRLTVL.